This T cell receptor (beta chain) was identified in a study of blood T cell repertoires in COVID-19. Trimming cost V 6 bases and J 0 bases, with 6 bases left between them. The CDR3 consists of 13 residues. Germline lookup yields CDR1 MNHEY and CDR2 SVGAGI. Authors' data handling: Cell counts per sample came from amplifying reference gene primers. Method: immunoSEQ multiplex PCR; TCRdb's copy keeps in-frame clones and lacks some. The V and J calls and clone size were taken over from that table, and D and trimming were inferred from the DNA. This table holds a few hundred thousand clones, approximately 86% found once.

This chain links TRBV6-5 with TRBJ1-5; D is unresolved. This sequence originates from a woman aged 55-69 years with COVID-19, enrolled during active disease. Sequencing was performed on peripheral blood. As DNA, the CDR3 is TGTGCCAGCAGACTGAATAGCAATCAGCCCCAGCATTTT. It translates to CASRLNSNQPQHF.